The clone carrying this TCR beta chain is a singleton in its sample. As yet, its antigen is unknown. This sample was included in a study of neoadjuvant nivolumab and ipilimumab in lung cancer. Findings and caveats of the study: TCR richness and clonality were higher in tumors than adjacent uninvolved lung.

The germline V gene has CDR1 SEHNR and CDR2 FQNEAQ (reference sequence). Trimming shortened V by 6 bases and J by 6 bases, and 12 bases separated the two germline ends. This CDR3 has 14 amino acids. This table comes from immunoSEQ multiplex PCR, and its TCRdb copy is limited to in-frame clones, with some not included. The sample lists more than 25,000 clones; 76% were seen once. The rearrangement joins TRBV7-9 to TRBJ1-6, with D perhaps matching TRBD1 (5 bases). This TCR came from an adult with non-small cell lung cancer. Material: tumor tissue, obtained after neoadjuvant nivolumab, alone or with ipilimumab, at or shortly before surgery. CDR3 in DNA: TGTGCCAGCAGTTCCCAGGGAGGTAATTCACCCCTCCACTTT. It encodes CASSSQGGNSPLHF.